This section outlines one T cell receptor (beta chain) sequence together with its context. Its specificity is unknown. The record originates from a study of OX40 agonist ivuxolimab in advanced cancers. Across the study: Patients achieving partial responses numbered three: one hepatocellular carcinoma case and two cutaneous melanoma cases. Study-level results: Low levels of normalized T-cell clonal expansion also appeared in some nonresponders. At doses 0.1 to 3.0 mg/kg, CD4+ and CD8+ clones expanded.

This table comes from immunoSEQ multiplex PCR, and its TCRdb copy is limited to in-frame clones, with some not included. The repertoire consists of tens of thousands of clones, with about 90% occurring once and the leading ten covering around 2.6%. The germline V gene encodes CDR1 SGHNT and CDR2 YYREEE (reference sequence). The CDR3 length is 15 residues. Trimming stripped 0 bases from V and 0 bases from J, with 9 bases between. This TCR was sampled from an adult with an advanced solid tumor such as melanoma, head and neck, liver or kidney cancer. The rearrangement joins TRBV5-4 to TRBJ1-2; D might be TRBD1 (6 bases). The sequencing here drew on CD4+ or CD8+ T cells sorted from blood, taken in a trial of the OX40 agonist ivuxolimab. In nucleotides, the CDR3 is TGTGCCAGCAGCTTGGATACAGGGACTAACTATGGCTACACCTTC. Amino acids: CASSLDTGTNYGYTF.